What follows are 23 T cell receptor beta chains derived from one specimen sequenced in a study of T cell responses to AZD1222 COVID-19 vaccine. Repertoires were generated with immunoSEQ multiplex PCR, while TCRdb's copy carries only in-frame clones and drops some. This sample has 100,000 to 150,000 clones, with 88% found just once. The sample was peripheral blood, taken on day 0 of AZD1222 vaccination. The receptors come from an adult in good health.

The chain recombines TRBV28 with TRBJ2-1, with D uncertain. The CDR3 covers 10 residues. CDR1 is MDHEN and CDR2 is SYDVKM in the germline V gene. V lost 3 bases and J lost 8, with 2 bases in between. The CDR3 here is CASSFDEQFF. CDR3 sequence (DNA): TGTGCCAGCAGTTTCGATGAGCAGTTCTTC.

A single count supports this clone. The CDR3 bases are TGTGCCAGCAGTTACTCGATGAAGTTTAGGACGTTCCTGGGAGAGCAGTACTTC. It translates to CASSYSMKFRTFLGEQYF. This chain uses TRBV6-2 or TRBV6-3 with TRBJ2-7; D is unresolved. CDR3 length: 18 residues. Between the trimmed V and J ends, which lost 0 bases and 7 bases, there was a span of 25 bases. CDR1 MNHEY and CDR2 SVGEGT come from the germline V gene.

The CDR3 spells CASSLDLGKLFF. DNA for the CDR3: TGTGCCAGCAGCTTGGATCTAGGGAAACTGTTTTTT. The chain combines TRBV5-6 with TRBJ1-4; no clear D gene. The germline CDR1 and CDR2 sequences are SGHDT and YYEEEE. Trimming left V 0 bases short and J 11 bases short, with 8 bases between. The CDR3 runs 12 residues.

V and J are TRBV24-1 and TRBJ2-4; D possibly corresponds to TRBD1 (6 bases). Germline CDR1 is KGHDR and CDR2 is SFDVKD. The CDR3 loop spans 16 amino acids. V was pared by 4 bases and J by 1 base, with 13 bases between. For the CDR3, the DNA is TGTGCCACCAGTGACGCCACAGGGTCGGCCAAAAACATTCAGTACTTC. It is translated as CATSDATGSAKNIQYF.

J is TRBJ2-7 and V is TRBV5-1; the match to TRBD2 covers 10 bases. The CDR3 covers 16 residues. From germline, CDR1 is SGHRS and CDR2 YFSETQ. V lost 2 bases to trimming and J lost 2 bases; unmatched junction nucleotides: 7. CDR3 coding DNA: TGCGCCAGCAGCTTTCTAGCGGGAGCGGGGACCTACGAGCAGTACTTC. This translates into CASSFLAGAGTYEQYF.

This clone turned up a few times. The rearrangement links TRBV9 to TRBJ2-2, with TRBD1 identical over 11 bases. The CDR3 has 17 amino acids. Per germline, CDR1 SGDLS and CDR2 YYNGEE. Trimming took 0 bases from V and 3 from J; bases not matched to a gene: 4. In DNA, the CDR3 is TGTGCCAGCAGCGTAGGCGGGACAGGGGGTTACACCGGGGAGCTGTTTTTT. Amino acids: CASSVGGTGGYTGELFF.

The table lists this clone with a few counts. The chain employs TRBV7-9 and TRBJ1-2; D remains unclear. With 5 bases removed from V and 4 bases from J, the gap between germline ends came to 14 bases. In germline, CDR1 is SEHNR, CDR2 FQNEAQ (reference sequence). The CDR3 extends over 14 amino acids. The DNA of the CDR3 is TGTGCCAGCAGCCCCCGTGGGCAGGCCTATGGCTACACCTTC. The encoded protein is CASSPRGQAYGYTF.

This chain joins TRBV2 and TRBJ1-5; maybe TRBD1 (5 bases). CDR1 is SNHLY and CDR2 is FYNNEI in the germline V gene. The V and J ends lost 7 bases and 7 bases respectively, with 14 bases between them. The CDR3 consists of 13 residues. In nucleotides, the CDR3 is TGTGCCAGCACGTATGGGGGATTCCAGCCCCAGCATTTT. Protein: CASTYGGFQPQHF.

This sequence joins TRBV12-5 and TRBJ2-1, with a weak D call TRBD2 (6 bases). This CDR3 contains 15 residues. CDR1 and CDR2 from the germline V gene are LGHNT and FRNRAP. V lost 7 bases and J lost 0, with 13 bases in between. In DNA form, the CDR3 reads TGTGCTAGTGCTACCGGCGGGGTCTCCTACAATGAGCAGTTCTTC. Translated: CASATGGVSYNEQFF.

The chain has TRBV27 and TRBJ1-5; weak D call: TRBD1 (5 bases). V was shortened by 6 bases and J by 6 bases, with 15 bases between the two germline ends. Per the germline V gene, CDR1 is MNHEY and CDR2 is SMNVEV (reference sequence). The CDR3 loop spans 14 amino acids. CDR3 loop: CASRSGERGQPQHF. CDR3 DNA: TGTGCCAGCAGGTCGGGGGAGCGAGGTCAGCCCCAGCATTTT.

This chain uses TRBV7-2 with TRBJ2-1; a possible D gene is TRBD1 (6 bases). Looked up from germline, CDR1 is SGHTA and CDR2 is FQGNSA. CDR3 size: 15 residues. V lost 2 bases, J lost 7 bases, and 15 bases lay in between. The CDR3 reads CASSLSGGLWNEQFF. Written as DNA, the CDR3 is TGTGCCAGCAGCTTATCTGGGGGCCTCTGGAATGAGCAGTTCTTC.

This chain uses TRBV5-6 with TRBJ2-2; 7 positions match TRBD2. Per the germline V gene, CDR1 is SGHDT and CDR2 is YYEEEE. The V gene end was trimmed by 1 base and the J gene end by 0 bases; junction bases not matched to a gene: 3. The CDR3 totals 16 residues. The CDR3 DNA is TGTGCCAGCAGCTTGTACGGGACTACGAACACCGGGGAGCTGTTTTTT. This encodes CASSLYGTTNTGELFF.

The chain uses TRBV2 and TRBJ1-1; 8 nucleotides line up with TRBD1. The CDR3 consists of 14 residues. V lost 7 bases, J lost 1 base, and 5 bases stayed unmatched. CDR1 and CDR2 from the germline V gene are SNHLY and FYNNEI. The CDR3 coding sequence is TGTGCCAGCACCAAAGGACAGGGGAACACTGAAGCTTTCTTT. Amino acid sequence: CASTKGQGNTEAFF.

This clone appeared many times. This rearrangement joins TRBV10-2 to TRBJ2-7; weak D call: TRBD1 (7 bases). Germline CDR1 is WSHSY and CDR2 is SAAADI. The CDR3 covers 13 residues. V was clipped by 6 bases and J by 5 bases, with 14 bases between them. In nucleotides, the CDR3 is TGCGCCAGCAGGGAGGGGGCTAGGGACGAGCAGTACTTC. Protein product: CASREGARDEQYF.

The rearrangement uses TRBV28 and TRBJ2-3; D ambiguous. The CDR3 covers 13 residues. Germline V CDR1 and CDR2: MDHEN, SYDVKM. Trimming left V 2 bases short and J 7 bases short, with 10 bases between. The CDR3 DNA sequence: TGTGCCAGCAGTTTAGAAGGGCCGAATACGCAGTATTTT. Translated: CASSLEGPNTQYF.

The chain employs TRBV29-1 and TRBJ2-7, with D possibly TRBD2 on 7 matching bases. V lost 7 bases, J lost 3 bases, and 22 bases lay in between. This CDR3 has 15 amino acids. CDR1 and CDR2 from the germline V gene are SQVTM and ANQGSEA. CDR3 nucleotide sequence: TGCAGCGCCTCACAGGGACTAACCACCATCTACGAGCAGTACTTC. Protein: CSASQGLTTIYEQYF.

This chain connects TRBV27 to TRBJ1-2; D gene ambiguous. Looked up from germline, CDR1 is MNHEY and CDR2 is SMNVEV (reference sequence). This CDR3 has 17 residues. The V end lost 7 bases, the J end lost 5 bases, and 26 bases lay between the germline ends. The DNA for the CDR3 is TGTGCCAGCACCCTTTTGCCCCCTTTTAGGCCCCTTTATGGCTACACCTTC. Protein sequence: CASTLLPPFRPLYGYTF.

This clone showed up just once. The chain is built from TRBV27 and TRBJ1-6; D is possibly TRBD1 (6 bases). In germline, CDR1 is MNHEY, CDR2 SMNVEV (reference sequence). V was clipped by 5 bases and J by 6 bases, with 14 bases between them. This CDR3 has 15 amino acids. The CDR3 sequence is CASSVMTGANSPLHF. The CDR3 DNA reads TGTGCCAGCAGTGTCATGACAGGAGCTAATTCACCCCTCCACTTT.

This chain connects TRBV30 to TRBJ1-5, with TRBD1 as a possible D gene (5 bases). This CDR3 has 13 residues. Trimming removed 2 bases at V and 3 bases at J, with 8 bases between. Germline assignment: CDR1 GTSNPN and CDR2 SVGIG (reference sequence). CDR3 bases: TGTGCCTGGAGTTTGGGGGACAATCAGCCCCAGCATTTT. This gives the protein CAWSLGDNQPQHF.

This chain links TRBV6-6 with TRBJ2-5; D uncertain. V lost 2 bases and J 5 bases, leaving 9 bases between the germline ends. Germline values: CDR1 MNHNY, CDR2 SVGAGI (reference sequence). This CDR3 contains 13 residues. CDR3 in amino acids: CASSYARRETQYF. In nucleotides, the CDR3 is TGTGCCAGCAGTTACGCTAGACGGGAGACCCAGTACTTC.

This clone was observed a single time. The rearrangement links TRBV7-9 to TRBJ1-4; 7 bases match TRBD1. Germline-derived CDR1 and CDR2 are SEHNR and FQNEAQ (reference sequence). The CDR3 covers 14 residues. J lost 8 bases, V lost 3 bases, and 6 bases had no gene match. The CDR3 is CASSLGQPGEKLFF. In DNA, the CDR3 is TGTGCCAGCAGCTTGGGACAGCCGGGGGAAAAACTGTTTTTT. Supplemented by reference TRBV7-9 and TRBJ1-4, the full variable domain reads DTGVSQNPRHKITKRGQNVTFRCDPISEHNRLYWYRQTLGQGPEFLTYFQNEAQLEKSRLLSDRFSAERPKGSFSTLEIQRTEQGDSAMYLCASSLGQPGEKLFFGSGTQLSVL.

V is TRBV5-1 and J is TRBJ2-1; D is unresolved. V lost 2 bases to trimming and J lost 0 bases, with 12 bases between them. CDR3 length: 16 amino acids. The germline V gene has CDR1 SGHRS and CDR2 YFSETQ. CDR3 nucleotide sequence: TGCGCCAGCAGCTTATCCTTGGTTAGCTCCTACAATGAGCAGTTCTTC. Translating it yields CASSLSLVSSYNEQFF.

This chain connects TRBV7-2 to TRBJ2-3, with D perhaps TRBD2 (7 bases). In germline, CDR1 is SGHTA, CDR2 FQGNSA. Trimming removed 3 bases from V and 6 bases from J, with 19 bases in between. This CDR3 region has 16 residues. The CDR3 DNA reads TGTGCCAGCAGCTTTAGACTAGGGGGGGAGGTTGATACGCAGTATTTT. It encodes CASSFRLGGEVDTQYF. Drawing the rest from reference TRBV7-2 and TRBJ2-3, the complete variable domain is GAGVSQSPSNKVTEKGKDVELRCDPISGHTALYWYRQSLGQGLEFLIYFQGNSAPDKSGLPSDRFSAERTGGSVSTLTIQRTQQEDSAVYLCASSFRLGGEVDTQYFGPGTRLTVL.